A single sample is the source of the 9 T cell receptor beta chains below, sequenced in a study of cytomegalovirus exposure and HLA in healthy donors. PCR used 60 Vbeta primers and 13 Jbeta primers. Method: immunoSEQ multiplex PCR; TCRdb's copy keeps in-frame clones and lacks some. The sample holds over 200,000 clones; around four fifths are singletons and the top ten take around 0.57%. The sequenced sample was PBMCs. The receptors shown here come from a woman between 35 and 50 years old in good health and CMV-seronegative.

This chain uses TRBV27 with TRBJ2-7; D perhaps matches TRBD2 (7 bases). V lost 5 bases, J lost 0 bases, and 14 bases lay in between. This CDR3 has 15 amino acids. Germline loops: CDR1 MNHEY, CDR2 SMNVEV (reference sequence). Here the CDR3 reads CASSLKGGLSYEQYF. The DNA for the CDR3 is TGTGCCAGCAGTCTAAAGGGGGGGCTCTCCTACGAGCAGTACTTC.

This clone has just one count. V and J are TRBV6-5 and TRBJ1-1, with D unclear. The germline CDR1 and CDR2 sequences are MNHEY and SVGAGI. V dropped 6 bases and J dropped 1 base, with 15 bases sitting between them. The CDR3 is 15 amino acids. The CDR3, as DNA: TGTGCCAGCAGATCTCCCAGCAGAGGGAACACTGAAGCTTTCTTT. Translation: CASRSPSRGNTEAFF.

The chain has TRBV19 and TRBJ1-2, with 11 positions matching TRBD1. After removal of 6 bases from V and 7 bases from J, the junction contained 10 bases not matched to a gene. The germline V gene encodes CDR1 LNHDA and CDR2 SQIVND (reference sequence). This CDR3 comprises 15 residues. The CDR3 spells CASSPLGQGVGGYTF. Here the CDR3 DNA reads TGTGCCAGTAGCCCCCTGGGACAGGGGGTTGGTGGCTACACCTTC.

V usage is TRBV13 and J usage is TRBJ1-1; no clear D. Germline CDR1 is PRHDT and CDR2 is FYEKMQ (reference sequence). The CDR3 has 13 residues. V shed 0 bases and J shed 2 bases, with 4 bases lying between them. The CDR3 region has the DNA TGTGCCAGCAGCTTAGGCCTCAACACTGAAGCTTTCTTT. As protein: CASSLGLNTEAFF.

This sequence joins TRBV30 and TRBJ1-1; TRBD1 is a possible D gene (5 bases). The CDR3 is 13 residues long. V lost 5 bases, J lost 4 bases, and 14 bases lay in between. The germline CDR1 and CDR2 sequences are GTSNPN and SVGIG (reference sequence). In DNA form, the CDR3 reads TGTGCCTGGGATGAGGGGAGGGGCACTGAAGCTTTCTTT. Encoded protein: CAWDEGRGTEAFF. The variable domain in full, with the rest retrieved from reference TRBV30 and TRBJ1-1, is SQTIHQWPATLVQPVGSPLSLECTVEGTSNPNLYWYRQAAGRGLQLLFYSVGIGQISSEVPQNLSASRPQDRQFILSSKKLLLSDSGFYLCAWDEGRGTEAFFGQGTRLTVV.

The V and J genes are TRBV5-4 and TRBJ2-7; 9 bases match TRBD1. The length of the CDR3 is 16 residues. CDR1 and CDR2 (germline): SGHNT, YYREEE (reference sequence). V shed 3 bases, J shed 0 bases, and the junction held 7 bases outside the gene matches. CDR3 nucleotide sequence: TGTGCCAGCAGCTCCGGACAGGGGTGGAGCTCCTACGAGCAGTACTTC. Encoded protein: CASSSGQGWSSYEQYF.

This chain uses TRBV6-6 with TRBJ2-7; TRBD1 agrees at 9 bases. Trimming at V came to 0 bases and at J to 0 bases, leaving 3 bases not matched to a gene. CDR1 is MNHNY, CDR2 SVGAGI, per germline (reference sequence). There are 16 residues in the CDR3. The CDR3: CASSYSGTGTSYEQYF. The CDR3 region has the DNA TGTGCCAGCAGTTACTCGGGGACAGGGACCTCCTACGAGCAGTACTTC.

This chain joins TRBV4-3 and TRBJ2-5, with a tentative D call TRBD2 (5 bases). The CDR3 contains 16 residues. The germline CDR1 and CDR2 sequences are LGHNA and YSLEER. The V and J ends lost 0 bases and 4 bases respectively, with 15 bases between them. CDR3 residues: CASSQDFALLGETQYF. The CDR3 nucleotides are TGCGCCAGCAGCCAAGATTTTGCCCTACTAGGAGAGACCCAGTACTTC.

The chain recombines TRBV6-1 with TRBJ2-3; 10 bases line up with TRBD1. The CDR3 is 15 amino acids. The ends lost 4 bases at V and 3 bases at J; junction bases unmatched: 4. Germline CDR1 MNHNS, CDR2 SASEGT. CDR3 in amino acids: CASSGDRGETDTQYF. CDR3 nucleotides: TGTGCCAGCAGTGGGGACAGGGGCGAGACAGATACGCAGTATTTT.